This T cell receptor (beta chain) was observed in a study of graft-versus-host responses after intestinal transplantation. On the study more broadly: Transplants were multivisceral, liver-intestinal, or isolated intestinal.

Study-level findings and limits: GvH clones appeared in recipient marrow, some first in ileum or blood. After transplant, early declines in HvG clones were associated with peak levels of circulating GvH clones.

V shed 1 base, J shed 6 bases, and the junction held 3 bases outside the gene matches. Germline CDR1 and CDR2: SSHAT and FNYEAQ (reference sequence). The CDR3 has 15 amino acids. Remarks on this clone: The antigen remains undetermined.

TCRdb's copy holds only in-frame clones and misses some; the assay was immunoSEQ multiplex PCR. The table records around 50,000 clones, roughly 84% of them present only once. The chain links TRBV7-7 to TRBJ2-1; TRBD2 aligns across 10 bases. Material: unstimulated CD4+ T cells sorted from spleen or lymph node cells, obtained before transplant. This clonotype was sampled from a human donor who was the organ donor for an intestinal transplant. The CDR3 here is CASSLGTSGGNEQFF. In DNA form, the CDR3 reads TGTGCCAGCAGCTTAGGGACTAGCGGAGGCAATGAGCAGTTCTTC.